Listed below are T cell receptor beta chains from one sample, sequenced in a study of control samples from healthy donors and cancer patients. Assay used: immunoSEQ multiplex PCR; TCRdb lists only in-frame clones, some missing. The sample gives roughly 130,000 clones, about 95% of which show up once; 14% is in the top ten. Material: PBMCs. Receptors were obtained from a man in his 60s with colorectal cancer. Each CDR3 is given with its conserved first and last residue. D genes are given only for firm matches. The size of a clone is reported for some rows only, either as once, few or many, or as a class for expanded clones.

.	TRBV24-1	TRBJ2-7	13	TRBD1	CATRDRRFHEQYF	TGTGCCACGAGGGACAGGAGATTTCACGAGCAGTACTTC
.	TRBV7-9	TRBJ1-1	16	.	CASSWSGSGVNTEAFF	TGTGCCAGCAGCTGGTCAGGGTCGGGGGTGAACACTGAAGCTTTCTTT
.	TRBV19	TRBJ2-4	15	TRBD2	CASSRTSSSKNIQYF	TGTGCCAGTAGCCGGACTAGCTCCTCCAAAAACATTCAGTACTTC
.	TRBV19	TRBJ1-5	16	.	CASSGGGGSGNQPQHF	TGTGCCAGTAGTGGAGGAGGGGGATCGGGCAATCAGCCCCAGCATTTT
.	TRBV5-4	TRBJ2-5	12	.	CASSRDGETQYF	TGTGCCAGCAGCAGGGACGGCGAGACCCAGTACTTC
.	TRBV30	TRBJ1-2	14	.	CAWSPMGANYGYTF	TGTGCCTGGAGTCCTATGGGGGCGAACTATGGCTACACCTTC
.	TRBV3-1/TRBV3-2	TRBJ1-1	14	.	CASSQFGGYTEAFF	TGTGCCAGCAGCCAATTCGGGGGTTACACTGAAGCTTTCTTT
.	TRBV9	TRBJ2-3	9	.	CVRTDTQYF	TGTGTACGGACAGATACGCAGTATTTT
once	TRBV21-1	TRBJ2-1	15	.	CASSNMGLAGVEQFF	TGTGCCAGCAGCAACATGGGACTAGCGGGGGTCGAGCAGTTCTTC
.	TRBV11-2	TRBJ2-3	16	TRBD1	CASSYGGQGATDTQYF	TGTGCCAGCAGCTACGGAGGACAGGGGGCAACAGATACGCAGTATTTT
.	TRBV21-1	TRBJ1-1	16	.	CARDDRATDLNTEAFF	TGTGCCAGGGATGACAGGGCGACCGACTTGAACACTGAAGCTTTCTTT
.	TRBV7-7	TRBJ2-3	15	TRBD2	CASSLGLAGTDTQYF	TGTGCCAGCAGCTTAGGACTAGCGGGCACAGATACGCAGTATTTT
.	TRBV3-1/TRBV3-2	TRBJ1-4	14	.	CASSQDLGNEKLFF	TGTGCCAGCAGCCAAGATCTAGGGAATGAAAAACTGTTTTTT
.	TRBV24-1	TRBJ1-5	14	.	CATSDAQVWQPQHF	TGTGCCACCAGTGACGCACAGGTCTGGCAGCCCCAGCATTTT
.	TRBV5-4	TRBJ2-2	18	.	CASSSFSKQGRGTGELFF	TGTGCCAGCAGCTCCTTTAGTAAACAGGGGCGGGGTACCGGGGAGCTGTTTTTT
.	TRBV3-1/TRBV3-2	TRBJ1-3	15	TRBD1	CASSQDSRGRNTIYF	TGTGCCAGCAGCCAAGATAGCAGGGGGAGAAACACCATATATTTT
.	TRBV11-2	TRBJ2-7	13	.	CASSLVGFYEQYF	TGTGCCAGCAGCTTAGTTGGCTTCTACGAGCAGTACTTC
few	TRBV6-6	TRBJ2-5	22	.	CASGHVAGLLMTGNLIQETQYF	TGTGCCAGCGGTCACGTCGCGGGACTCTTAATGACCGGAAACCTGATCCAAGAGACCCAGTACTTC